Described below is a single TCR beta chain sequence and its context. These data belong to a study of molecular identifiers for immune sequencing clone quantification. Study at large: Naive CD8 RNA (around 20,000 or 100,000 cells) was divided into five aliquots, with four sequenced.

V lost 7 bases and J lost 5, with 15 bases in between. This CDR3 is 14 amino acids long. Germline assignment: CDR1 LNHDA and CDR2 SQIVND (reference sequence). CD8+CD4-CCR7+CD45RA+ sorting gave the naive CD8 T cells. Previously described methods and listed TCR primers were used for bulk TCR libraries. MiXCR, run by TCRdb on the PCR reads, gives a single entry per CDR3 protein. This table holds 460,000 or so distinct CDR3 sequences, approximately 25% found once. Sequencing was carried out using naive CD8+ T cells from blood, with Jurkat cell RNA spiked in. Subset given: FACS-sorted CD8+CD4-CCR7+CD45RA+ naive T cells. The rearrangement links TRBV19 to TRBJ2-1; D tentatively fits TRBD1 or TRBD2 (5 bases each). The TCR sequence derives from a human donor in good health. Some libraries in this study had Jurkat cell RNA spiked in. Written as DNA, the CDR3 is TGTGCCAGTACCCCCTCCGGGGCGAACAATGAGCAGTTCTTC. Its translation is CASTPSGANNEQFF.